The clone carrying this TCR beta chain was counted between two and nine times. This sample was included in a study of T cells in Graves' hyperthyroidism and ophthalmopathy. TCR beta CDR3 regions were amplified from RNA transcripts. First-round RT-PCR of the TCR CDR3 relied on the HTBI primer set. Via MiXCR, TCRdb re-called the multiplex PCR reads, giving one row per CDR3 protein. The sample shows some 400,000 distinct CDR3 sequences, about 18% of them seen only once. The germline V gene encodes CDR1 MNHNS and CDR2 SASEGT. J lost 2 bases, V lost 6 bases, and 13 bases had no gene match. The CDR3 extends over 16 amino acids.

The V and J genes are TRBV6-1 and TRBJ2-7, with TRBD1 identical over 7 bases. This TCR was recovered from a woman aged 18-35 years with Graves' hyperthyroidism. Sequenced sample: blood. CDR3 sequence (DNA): TGTGCCAGCAGGCGTTTAGGGGACAGCCGCACCTACGAGCAGTACTTC. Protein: CASRRLGDSRTYEQYF.